The clone carrying this T cell receptor beta chain was counted ten times or more. Its matching antigen is unknown. V was pared by 4 bases and J by 2 bases, with 7 bases of the junction left unmatched. The CDR3 covers 15 residues. Germline V gene data show CDR1 as SGHRS and CDR2 as YFSETQ. Uncontrolled infection, other autoimmune disease, pregnancy and lactation each barred patients from inclusion. Amplification yielded TCR beta CDR3 regions, with RNA transcripts as the source. TCR CDR3 regions were first amplified by RT-PCR with HTBI primers. TCRdb recomputed calls from the multiplex PCR reads with MiXCR, one row per CDR3 protein. The sample has 550,000 to 700,000 distinct CDR3 sequences, more than 45% seen once. The data are from a study of T cells in Graves' hyperthyroidism and ophthalmopathy. General study results and limits: The blood repertoire included most of the expanded thyroid clonotypes above 0.001. The model forecast ophthalmopathy, anticipating it by a median roughly 6.5 months before onset.

The chain employs TRBV5-1 and TRBJ1-2, with 8 bases lining up with TRBD1. This clonotype was obtained from an adult woman with Graves' disease, either hyperthyroidism or ophthalmopathy (not recorded which). Sequencing input: peripheral blood or thyroid tissue (not recorded which). This CDR3 is CASSPGQGLNYGYTF. The CDR3 DNA follows: TGCGCCAGCAGCCCAGGACAGGGATTGAACTATGGCTACACCTTC.